This entry describes one T cell receptor beta chain. Germline CDR1 and CDR2: SGHTA and FQGNSA. This CDR3 is 19 amino acids long. The trim removed 0 bases at V and 1 base at J, leaving 6 bases unmatched. These data originate in a study of shared T cell receptors in the human thymus. Libraries were prepared by immunoSEQ multiplex PCR; TCRdb keeps only in-frame clonotypes and omits some of them. Of 600,000 to 900,000 clones in the sample, roughly 88% are singletons; the top ten hold more than 0.01%. The sample also formed part of further work on human thymus T cells. That publication notes: Thymus specimens were resections from corrective heart surgery. Among thymic and blood repertoires, usage of V and J genes appeared biased.

The sequencing sample was made of thymocytes. The chain employs TRBV7-2 and TRBJ2-6, with 10 bases identical to TRBD1. This receptor was identified in a girl in the first two years of life with a congenital heart defect. In DNA, the CDR3 is TGTGCCAGCAGCTTAGCGGGACAGGGGATTAGATCTGGGGCCAACGTCCTGACTTTC. It specifies CASSLAGQGIRSGANVLTF.